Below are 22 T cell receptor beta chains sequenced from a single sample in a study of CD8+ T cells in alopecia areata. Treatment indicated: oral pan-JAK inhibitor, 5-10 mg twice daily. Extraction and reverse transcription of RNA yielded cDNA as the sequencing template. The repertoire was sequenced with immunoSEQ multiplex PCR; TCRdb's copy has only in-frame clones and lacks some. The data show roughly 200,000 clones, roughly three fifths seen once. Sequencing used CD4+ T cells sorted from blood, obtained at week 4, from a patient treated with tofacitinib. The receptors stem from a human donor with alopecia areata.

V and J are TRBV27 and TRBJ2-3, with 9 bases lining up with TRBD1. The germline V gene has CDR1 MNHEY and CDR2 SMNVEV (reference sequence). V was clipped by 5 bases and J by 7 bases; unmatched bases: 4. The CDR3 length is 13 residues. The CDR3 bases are TGTGCCAGCAGTGCCGGGACAGGGTATACGCAGTATTTT. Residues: CASSAGTGYTQYF.

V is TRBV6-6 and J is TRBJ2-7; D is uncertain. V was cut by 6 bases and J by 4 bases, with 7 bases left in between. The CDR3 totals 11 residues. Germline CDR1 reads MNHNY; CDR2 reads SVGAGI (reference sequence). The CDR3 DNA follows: TGTGCCAGCAGCCAGGAGTACGAGCAGTACTTC. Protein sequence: CASSQEYEQYF.

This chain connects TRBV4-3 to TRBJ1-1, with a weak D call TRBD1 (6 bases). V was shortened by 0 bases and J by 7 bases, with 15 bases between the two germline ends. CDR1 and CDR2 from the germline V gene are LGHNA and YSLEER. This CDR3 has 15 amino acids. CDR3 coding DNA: TGCGCCAGCAGCCAAGAGTACGGCCAGGGGATTGAAGCTTTCTTT. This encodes CASSQEYGQGIEAFF.

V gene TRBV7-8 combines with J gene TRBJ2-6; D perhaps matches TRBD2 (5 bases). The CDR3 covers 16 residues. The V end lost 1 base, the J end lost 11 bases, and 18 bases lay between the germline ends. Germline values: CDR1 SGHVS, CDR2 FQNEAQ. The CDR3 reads CASSLDQFTSSDVLTF. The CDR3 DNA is TGTGCCAGCAGCTTAGATCAGTTTACTAGTTCCGACGTCCTGACTTTC.

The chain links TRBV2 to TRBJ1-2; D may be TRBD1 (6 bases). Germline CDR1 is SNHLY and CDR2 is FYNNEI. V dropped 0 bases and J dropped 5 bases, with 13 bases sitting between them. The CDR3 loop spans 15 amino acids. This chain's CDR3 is CASSEALVRGYGYTF. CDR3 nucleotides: TGTGCCAGCAGTGAAGCGCTGGTCAGGGGATATGGCTACACCTTC.

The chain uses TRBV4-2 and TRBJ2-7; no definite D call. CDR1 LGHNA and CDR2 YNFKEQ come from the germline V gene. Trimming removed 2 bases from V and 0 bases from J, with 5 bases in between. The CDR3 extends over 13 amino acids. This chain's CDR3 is CASSQRFSYEQYF. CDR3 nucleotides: TGTGCCAGCAGCCAACGGTTCTCCTACGAGCAGTACTTC.

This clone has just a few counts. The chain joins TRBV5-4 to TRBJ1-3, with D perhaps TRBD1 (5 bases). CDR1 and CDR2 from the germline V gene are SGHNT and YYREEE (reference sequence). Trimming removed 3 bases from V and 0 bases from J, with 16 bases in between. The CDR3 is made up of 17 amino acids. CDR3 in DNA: TGTGCCAGCAGCTACCCTGGGGGAAGTCTCTCTGGAAACACCATATATTTT. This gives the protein CASSYPGGSLSGNTIYF.

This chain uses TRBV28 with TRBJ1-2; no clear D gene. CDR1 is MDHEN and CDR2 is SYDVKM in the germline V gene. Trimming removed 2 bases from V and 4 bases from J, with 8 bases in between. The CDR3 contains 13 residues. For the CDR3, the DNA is TGTGCCAGCAGTTTAGGACCCCTCTATGGCTACACCTTC. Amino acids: CASSLGPLYGYTF.

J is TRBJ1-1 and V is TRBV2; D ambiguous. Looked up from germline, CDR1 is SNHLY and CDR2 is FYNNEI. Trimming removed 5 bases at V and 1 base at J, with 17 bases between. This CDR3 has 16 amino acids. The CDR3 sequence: CASSPIMNSGNTEAFF. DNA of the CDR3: TGTGCCAGCAGTCCAATTATGAACAGCGGGAACACTGAAGCTTTCTTT.

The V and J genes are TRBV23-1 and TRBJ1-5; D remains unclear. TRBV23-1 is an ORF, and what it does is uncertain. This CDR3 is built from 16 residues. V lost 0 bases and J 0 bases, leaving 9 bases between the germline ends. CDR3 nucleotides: TGCGCCAGCAGTCAATCAGGAGCAGCTAGCAATCAGCCCCAGCATTTT. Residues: CASSQSGAASNQPQHF.

CDR3 sequence (DNA): TGTGCCACCAGCCGCCCGGGTATGCGGGGTAATGGCTACACCTTC. This sequence encodes CATSRPGMRGNGYTF. The rearrangement links TRBV15 to TRBJ1-2; D uncertain. V was trimmed by 5 bases and J by 6 bases, leaving 19 bases between them. This CDR3 contains 15 residues. CDR1 is LNHNV, CDR2 YYDKDF, per germline (reference sequence).

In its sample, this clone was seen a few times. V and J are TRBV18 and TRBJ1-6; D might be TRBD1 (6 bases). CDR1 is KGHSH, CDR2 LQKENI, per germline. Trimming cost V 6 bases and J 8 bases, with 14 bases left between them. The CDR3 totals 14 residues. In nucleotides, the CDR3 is TGTGCCAGCTCGTCCACAGGGTTGGATTCACCCCTCCACTTT. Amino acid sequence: CASSSTGLDSPLHF.

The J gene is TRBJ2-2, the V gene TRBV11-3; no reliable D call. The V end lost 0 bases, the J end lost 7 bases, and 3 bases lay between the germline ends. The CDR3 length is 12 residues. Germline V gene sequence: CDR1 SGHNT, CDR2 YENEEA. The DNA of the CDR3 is TGTGCCAGCAGCTTAGACAACGGGGAGCTGTTTTTT. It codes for CASSLDNGELFF.

CDR3 amino acids: CASSQGVGGGLSYEQYF. CDR3 nucleotides: TGTGCCAGCAGCCAAGGGGTTGGCGGGGGCCTCTCCTACGAGCAGTACTTC. The chain recombines TRBV4-2 with TRBJ2-7, with D possibly matching TRBD2 (7 bases). V lost 1 base and J lost 0, with 16 bases in between. The CDR3 covers 17 residues. Per the germline V gene, CDR1 is LGHNA and CDR2 is YNFKEQ.

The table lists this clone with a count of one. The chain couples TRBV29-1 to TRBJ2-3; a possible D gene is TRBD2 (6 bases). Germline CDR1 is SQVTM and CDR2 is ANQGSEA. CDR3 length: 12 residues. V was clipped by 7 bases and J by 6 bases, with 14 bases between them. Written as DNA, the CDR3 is TGCAGCGGCGCCGCGGGGAGGGATACGCAGTATTTT. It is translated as CSGAAGRDTQYF.

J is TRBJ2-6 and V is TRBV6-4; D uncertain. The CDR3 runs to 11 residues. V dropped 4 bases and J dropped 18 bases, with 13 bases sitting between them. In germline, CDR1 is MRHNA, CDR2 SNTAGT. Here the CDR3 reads CASSVIRPETF. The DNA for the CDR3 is TGTGCCAGCAGTGTGATCCGTCCCGAGACTTTC.

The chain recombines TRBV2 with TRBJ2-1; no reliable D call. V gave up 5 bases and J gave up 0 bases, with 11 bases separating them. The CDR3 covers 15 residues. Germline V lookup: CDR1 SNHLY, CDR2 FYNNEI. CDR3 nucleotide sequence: TGTGCCAGCAGTCCAAGTCTCCCCTCCTACAATGAGCAGTTCTTC. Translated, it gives CASSPSLPSYNEQFF. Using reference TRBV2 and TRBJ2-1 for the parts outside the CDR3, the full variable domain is EPEVTQTPSHQVTQMGQEVILRCVPISNHLYFYWYRQILGQKVEFLVSFYNNEISEKSEIFDDQFSVERPDGSNFTLKIRSTKLEDSAMYFCASSPSLPSYNEQFFGPGTRLTVL.

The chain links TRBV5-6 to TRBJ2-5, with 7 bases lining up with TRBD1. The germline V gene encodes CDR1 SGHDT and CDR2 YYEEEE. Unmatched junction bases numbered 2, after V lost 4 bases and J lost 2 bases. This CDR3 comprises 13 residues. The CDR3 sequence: CASSPDRQETQYF. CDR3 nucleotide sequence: TGTGCCAGCAGCCCGGACAGGCAAGAGACCCAGTACTTC.

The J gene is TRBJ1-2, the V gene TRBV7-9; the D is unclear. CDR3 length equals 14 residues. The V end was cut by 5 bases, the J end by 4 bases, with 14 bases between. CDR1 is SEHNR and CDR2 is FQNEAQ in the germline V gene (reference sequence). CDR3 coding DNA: TGTGCCAGCAGCCCCCTTGTGAAAACCTATGGCTACACCTTC. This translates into CASSPLVKTYGYTF.

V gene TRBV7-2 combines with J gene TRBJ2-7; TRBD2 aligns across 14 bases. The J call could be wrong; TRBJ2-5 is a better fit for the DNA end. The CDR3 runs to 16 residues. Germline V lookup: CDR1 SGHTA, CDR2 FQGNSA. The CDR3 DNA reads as TGTGCCAGCAGCGCCCGACTAGCGGGGGGGCAAGAGACCCAGTACTTC. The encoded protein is CASSARLAGGQETQYF.

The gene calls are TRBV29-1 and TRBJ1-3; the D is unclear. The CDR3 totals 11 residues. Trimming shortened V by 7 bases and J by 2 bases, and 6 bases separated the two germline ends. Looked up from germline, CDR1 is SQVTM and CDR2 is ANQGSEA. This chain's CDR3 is CSGRTGNTIYF. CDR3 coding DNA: TGCAGCGGGAGAACTGGAAACACCATATATTTT.

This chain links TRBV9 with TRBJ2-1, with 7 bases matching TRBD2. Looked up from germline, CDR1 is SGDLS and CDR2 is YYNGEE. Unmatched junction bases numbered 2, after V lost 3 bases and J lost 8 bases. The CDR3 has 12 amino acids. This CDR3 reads CASSALADEQFF. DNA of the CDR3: TGTGCCAGCAGCGCTCTAGCGGATGAGCAGTTCTTC.